This T cell receptor (beta chain) was identified in a study of beta chain features in type 1 diabetes. Study-wide findings and caveats: For Type 1 diabetes patients, all four CD4+ subsets carried TCRB CDR3s that were moderately but significantly shorter.

Expressed TCRB transcripts were sequenced because the entire RNA isolate underwent reverse transcription. Stem cell-like memory T cell samples yielded 1 million or so reads on average. Clones were read by immunoSEQ multiplex PCR, and TCRdb kept only the in-frame ones, dropping some. The table includes roughly 45,000 clones, roughly 50% detected once. For this clone: What it binds is not known.

This receptor was taken from a woman aged 30 to 39 in good health. Material: stem cell memory CD4+ T cells from blood.

CDR3 bases: TGTGCCAGTAGTATAGTCCACAGGGAGGGTGAAGCTTTCTTT. As protein: CASSIVHREGEAFF. This chain connects TRBV19 to TRBJ1-1; a possible D gene is TRBD1 (6 bases). The V end lost 1 base, the J end lost 7 bases, and 13 bases lay between the germline ends. CDR3 size: 14 residues. Germline V lookup: CDR1 LNHDA, CDR2 SQIVND (reference sequence).